A selection of T cell receptor beta chains follows, all from one sample in a study of blood T cell repertoires in COVID-19. The method was immunoSEQ multiplex PCR; TCRdb's version includes in-frame clones alone and lacks a portion of them. This table holds about 240,000 clones, roughly 80% found once. The sample consisted of peripheral blood. The receptors originated from a woman of 80 years or more with COVID-19, enrolled during active disease. CDR3s include the opening cysteine and the closing phenylalanine or tryptophan. D genes are given only for firm matches. The size field is filled for only some rows; it gives once, few, many or a size class.

CDR3aa	CDR3nt	abundance	v_gene	j_gene	d_gene	len
CASSGTSDNEQFF	TGTGCCAGCAGCGGGACTAGCGACAATGAGCAGTTCTTC	-	TRBV2	TRBJ2-1	TRBD2	13
CASSLAHHNEQFF	TGTGCCAGCAGCTTAGCACACCACAATGAGCAGTTCTTC	-	TRBV7-2	TRBJ2-1	-	13
CASSDLVRARQPQHF	TGTGCCAGCAGTGATCTCGTGCGGGCGCGACAGCCCCAGCATTTT	-	TRBV6-4	TRBJ1-5	-	15
CASSERDRAEKLFF	TGTGCCAGCAGTGAACGGGACAGGGCTGAAAAACTGTTTTTT	few	TRBV2	TRBJ1-4	TRBD1	14
CASSLTKDRGWIEECQPQHF	TGTGCCAGCAGCTTAACCAAAGACAGGGGATGGATCGAAGAGTGTCAGCCCCAGCATTTT	-	TRBV7-3	TRBJ1-5	TRBD1	20
CASSLTRSSYNEQFF	TGTGCCAGCAGCTTAACGAGAAGCTCCTACAATGAGCAGTTCTTC	-	TRBV5-4	TRBJ2-1	-	15
CASSQTNRDDEQYF	TGCGCCAGCAGCCAAACTAACAGGGACGACGAGCAGTACTTC	-	TRBV4-1	TRBJ2-7	-	14
CASTKEGQGAYGYTF	TGTGCCAGCACTAAGGAAGGACAGGGGGCATATGGCTACACCTTC	-	TRBV9	TRBJ1-2	TRBD1	15
CASRGGARVQPELFF	TGTGCCAGCCGGGGGGGCGCTAGGGTCCAGCCGGAGCTGTTTTTT	-	TRBV7-2	TRBJ2-2	TRBD2	15
CASSSRQGSGELFF	TGTGCCAGCAGCTCGCGTCAGGGTTCCGGGGAGCTGTTTTTT	-	TRBV7-2	TRBJ2-2	-	14
CASSPTGGIYEQYF	TGTGCCAGCAGTCCGACGGGGGGGATCTACGAGCAGTACTTC	-	TRBV6-5	TRBJ2-7	TRBD2	14
CASSIGRFSYEQYF	TGTGCCAGTAGTATAGGGCGGTTCTCCTACGAGCAGTACTTC	-	TRBV19	TRBJ2-7	-	14
CASSPLGFNTEAFF	TGTGCCAGCAGCCCCCTCGGGTTTAACACTGAAGCTTTCTTT	-	TRBV3-1/TRBV3-2	TRBJ1-1	-	14
CASRGQGRTGEQYF	TGTGCCAGCAGGGGACAGGGTAGGACGGGAGAGCAGTACTTC	-	TRBV27	TRBJ2-7	TRBD1	14
CSAGQLEPQHF	TGCAGTGCGGGACAGCTCGAGCCCCAGCATTTT	-	TRBV20-1	TRBJ1-5	TRBD1	11
CASSLRVKRNQPQHF	TGTGCCAGCAGTTTACGGGTAAAGCGCAATCAGCCCCAGCATTTT	few	TRBV28	TRBJ1-5	-	15
CASSELTGANVLTF	TGTGCCAGCAGTGAGTTAACTGGGGCCAACGTCCTGACTTTC	-	TRBV2	TRBJ2-6	-	14
CATSAPGSGELFF	TGTGCCACCAGTGCTCCAGGGTCCGGGGAGCTGTTTTTT	-	TRBV24-1	TRBJ2-2	-	13
CASSLARGANQPQHF	TGTGCCAGCAGCTTAGCGCGGGGGGCCAATCAGCCCCAGCATTTT	-	TRBV7-2	TRBJ1-5	-	15
CASRQGEETTEAFF	TGTGCCAGCAGGCAGGGGGAAGAAACCACTGAAGCTTTCTTT	-	TRBV6-5	TRBJ1-1	TRBD1	14
CASSLLPTGTEKLFF	TGTGCCAGCAGCTTGCTGCCGACAGGGACGGAAAAACTGTTTTTT	-	TRBV5-6	TRBJ1-4	TRBD1	15
CASKKRETGDTQYF	TGTGCCAGCAAGAAACGGGAGACGGGAGATACGCAGTATTTT	-	TRBV28	TRBJ2-3	-	14
CSAKGVLEAFF	TGCAGTGCTAAGGGGGTACTGGAGGCTTTCTTT	-	TRBV20-1	TRBJ1-1	-	11
CATSRDRGAQNTEAFF	TGTGCCACCAGCAGAGATCGGGGGGCTCAGAACACTGAAGCTTTCTTT	once	TRBV15	TRBJ1-1	-	16
CASSQHRFWEKLFF	TGTGCCAGCAGTCAACACAGGTTTTGGGAAAAACTGTTTTTT	few	TRBV6-5	TRBJ1-4	-	14
CAWSPDRAGGNTIYF	TGTGCCTGGAGTCCCGACAGGGCGGGAGGAAACACCATATATTTT	-	TRBV30	TRBJ1-3	TRBD1	15
CASSRGTGGSLTEAFF	TGTGCCAGCTCACGAGGGACAGGGGGCAGCCTCACTGAAGCTTTCTTT	few	TRBV18	TRBJ1-1	TRBD1	16
CASSPVAGTEINSPLHF	TGTGCCAGCAGTCCTGTGGCCGGGACAGAAATTAATTCACCCCTCCACTTT	-	TRBV6-4	TRBJ1-6	TRBD1	17
CASSGGRNNSPLHF	TGCGCCAGCAGCGGAGGCAGGAACAATTCACCCCTCCACTTT	-	TRBV5-1	TRBJ1-6	-	14
CASAPTGGNSPLHF	TGTGCCAGCGCCCCTACAGGGGGAAATTCACCCCTCCACTTT	-	TRBV6-5	TRBJ1-6	TRBD1	14
CASSTQGALNTEAFF	TGTGCCAGCAGCACACAGGGGGCCCTGAACACTGAAGCTTTCTTT	-	TRBV5-6	TRBJ1-1	TRBD1	15
CAISDPTRTTRFYEQYF	TGTGCCATCAGTGACCCGACTCGGACGACTAGATTCTACGAGCAGTACTTC	-	TRBV10-3	TRBJ2-7	-	17
CASSPTSGGTTDTQYF	TGCGCCAGCAGCCCAACTAGCGGGGGGACCACAGATACGCAGTATTTT	-	TRBV4-1	TRBJ2-3	TRBD2	16
CASSLLGDEQFF	TGTGCCAGCAGCCTTCTAGGGGATGAGCAGTTCTTC	-	TRBV3-1/TRBV3-2	TRBJ2-1	-	12
CAWSLTSTGELFF	TGTGCCTGGAGTCTGACATCCACCGGGGAGCTGTTTTTT	once	TRBV30	TRBJ2-2	-	13
CASSDRGRSNQPQHF	TGTGCCAGCAGCGACAGGGGGCGCAGCAATCAGCCCCAGCATTTT	-	TRBV2	TRBJ1-5	TRBD1	15
CASSSTSGSYNEQFF	TGCGCCAGCAGCTCGACTAGCGGGAGTTACAATGAGCAGTTCTTC	few	TRBV5-1	TRBJ2-1	TRBD2	15
CASSRQGNTGELFF	TGTGCCAGCAGCCGACAGGGTAATACCGGGGAGCTGTTTTTT	few	TRBV5-4	TRBJ2-2	TRBD1	14
CATAGRSQAFF	TGTGCCACGGCGGGGAGGTCCCAAGCTTTCTTT	-	TRBV19	TRBJ1-1	-	11
CSVQDTQQETQYF	TGCAGCGTACAGGACACCCAGCAAGAGACCCAGTACTTC	-	TRBV29-1	TRBJ2-5	-	13
CASSSLTSGGGTQYF	TGTGCCAGCAGTTCCTTGACTAGCGGGGGGGGGACCCAGTACTTC	-	TRBV6-5	TRBJ2-5	TRBD2	15
CATSDLIAGEQFF	TGTGCCACCAGTGACTTGATTGCAGGTGAGCAGTTCTTC	-	TRBV24-1	TRBJ2-1	-	13
CASSPAVSSYNSPLHF	TGCGCCAGCAGCCCCGCCGTGAGCTCCTATAATTCACCCCTCCACTTT	-	TRBV5-1	TRBJ1-6	-	16
CASSRRVGQQETQYF	TGTGCCAGCTCACGGAGAGTGGGACAGCAAGAGACCCAGTACTTC	-	TRBV18	TRBJ2-5	TRBD1	15
CASSKGQGAWGYTF	TGCGCCAGCAGTAAAGGACAGGGGGCTTGGGGCTACACCTTC	-	TRBV5-1	TRBJ1-2	TRBD1	14